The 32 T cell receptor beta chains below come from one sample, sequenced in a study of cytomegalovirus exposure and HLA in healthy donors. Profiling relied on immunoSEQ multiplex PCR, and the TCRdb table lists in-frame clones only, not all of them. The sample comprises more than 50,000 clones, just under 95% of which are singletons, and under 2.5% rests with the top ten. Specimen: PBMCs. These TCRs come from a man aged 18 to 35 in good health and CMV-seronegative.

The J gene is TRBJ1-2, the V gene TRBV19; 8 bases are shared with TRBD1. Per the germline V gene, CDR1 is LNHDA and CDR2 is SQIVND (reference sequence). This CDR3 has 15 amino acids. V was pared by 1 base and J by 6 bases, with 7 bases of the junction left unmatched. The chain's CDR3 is CASSIARAGGNGYTF. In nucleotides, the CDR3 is TGTGCCAGTAGTATAGCCCGTGCAGGGGGCAATGGCTACACCTTC.

The CDR3 sequence is CSVDRGTGTQYF. DNA of the CDR3: TGCAGCGTTGATCGGGGGACAGGGACGCAGTATTTT. The rearrangement joins TRBV29-1 to TRBJ2-3, with 9 nucleotides matching TRBD1. The V segment lost 3 bases and the J segment 9 bases; nucleotides outside the gene matches: 4. Germline V gives CDR1 SQVTM, CDR2 ANQGSEA. This CDR3 has 12 amino acids.

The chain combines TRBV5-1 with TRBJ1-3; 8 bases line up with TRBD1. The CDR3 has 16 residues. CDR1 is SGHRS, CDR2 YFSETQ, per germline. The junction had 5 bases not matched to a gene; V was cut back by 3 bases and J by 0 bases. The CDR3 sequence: CASSSSGTGSGNTIYF. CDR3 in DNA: TGCGCCAGCAGCTCTTCCGGGACAGGCTCTGGAAACACCATATATTTT.

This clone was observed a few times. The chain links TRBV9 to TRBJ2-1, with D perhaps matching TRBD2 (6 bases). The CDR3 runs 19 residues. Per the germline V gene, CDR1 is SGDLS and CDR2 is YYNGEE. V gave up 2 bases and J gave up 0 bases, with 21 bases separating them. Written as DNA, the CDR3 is TGTGCCAGCAGCGTTGGTTCAAAAGTCGTGGGGGGCTCCTACAATGAGCAGTTCTTC. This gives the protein CASSVGSKVVGGSYNEQFF.

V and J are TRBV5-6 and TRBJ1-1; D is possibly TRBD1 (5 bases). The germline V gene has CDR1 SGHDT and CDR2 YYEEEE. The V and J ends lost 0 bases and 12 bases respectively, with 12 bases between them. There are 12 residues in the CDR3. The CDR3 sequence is CASSLEGRGSFF. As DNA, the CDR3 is TGTGCCAGCAGCTTGGAGGGGAGGGGATCTTTCTTT.

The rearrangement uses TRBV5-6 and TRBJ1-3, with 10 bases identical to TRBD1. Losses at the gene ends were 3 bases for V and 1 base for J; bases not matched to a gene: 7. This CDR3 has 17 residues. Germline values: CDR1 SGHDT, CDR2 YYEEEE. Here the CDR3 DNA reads TGTGCCAGCAGCTCCGGGACAGGGGTATTTTCTGGAAACACCATATATTTT. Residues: CASSSGTGVFSGNTIYF.

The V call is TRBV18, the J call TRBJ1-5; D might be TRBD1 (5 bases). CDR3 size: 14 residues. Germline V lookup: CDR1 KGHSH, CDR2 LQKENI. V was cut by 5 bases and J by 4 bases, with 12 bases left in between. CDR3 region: CASSKGAGNQPQHF. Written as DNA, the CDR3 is TGTGCCAGCTCAAAAGGGGCAGGGAATCAGCCCCAGCATTTT.

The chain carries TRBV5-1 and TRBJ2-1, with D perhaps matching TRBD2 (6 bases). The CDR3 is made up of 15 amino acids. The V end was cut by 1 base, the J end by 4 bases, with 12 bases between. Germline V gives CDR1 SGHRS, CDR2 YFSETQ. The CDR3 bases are TGCGCCAGCAGCTTGAGCCTAGCGAATTACAATGAGCAGTTCTTC. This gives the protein CASSLSLANYNEQFF.

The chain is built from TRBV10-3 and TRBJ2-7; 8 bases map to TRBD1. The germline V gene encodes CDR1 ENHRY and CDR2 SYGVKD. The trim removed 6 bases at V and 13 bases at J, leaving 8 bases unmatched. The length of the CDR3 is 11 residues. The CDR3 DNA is TGTGCCATCAGCGTAGGGGACAGGCCTTACTTC. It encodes CAISVGDRPYF.

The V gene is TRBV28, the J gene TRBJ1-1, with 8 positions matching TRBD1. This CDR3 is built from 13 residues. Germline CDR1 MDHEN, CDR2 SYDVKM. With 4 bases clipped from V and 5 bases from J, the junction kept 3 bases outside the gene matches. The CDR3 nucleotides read TGTGCCAGCAGTTGGCAGGGGGCAACTGAAGCTTTCTTT. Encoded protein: CASSWQGATEAFF.

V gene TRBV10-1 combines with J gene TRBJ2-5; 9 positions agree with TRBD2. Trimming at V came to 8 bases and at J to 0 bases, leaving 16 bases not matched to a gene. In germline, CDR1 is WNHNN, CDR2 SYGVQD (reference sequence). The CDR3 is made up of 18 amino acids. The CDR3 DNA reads TGCGCCAGCCCTAGGGGCGGGGGGGACCACCGTAACCAAGAGACCCAGTACTTC. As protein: CASPRGGGDHRNQETQYF.

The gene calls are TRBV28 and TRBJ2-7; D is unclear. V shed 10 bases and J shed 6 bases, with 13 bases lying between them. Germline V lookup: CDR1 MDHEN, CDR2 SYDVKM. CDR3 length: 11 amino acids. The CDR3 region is CATSRFREQYF. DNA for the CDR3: TGTGCCACCTCGCGCTTTCGCGAGCAGTACTTC.

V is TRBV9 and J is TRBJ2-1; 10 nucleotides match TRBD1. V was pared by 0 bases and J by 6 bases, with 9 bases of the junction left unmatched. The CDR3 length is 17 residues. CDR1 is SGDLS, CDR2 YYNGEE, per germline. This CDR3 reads CASSVVTGTGESNEQFF. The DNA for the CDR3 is TGTGCCAGCAGCGTAGTAACCGGGACAGGGGAATCCAATGAGCAGTTCTTC.

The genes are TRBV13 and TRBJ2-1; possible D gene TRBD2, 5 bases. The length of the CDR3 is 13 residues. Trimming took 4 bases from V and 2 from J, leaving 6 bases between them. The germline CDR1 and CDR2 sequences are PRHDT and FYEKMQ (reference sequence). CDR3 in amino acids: CASSSGAYNEQFF. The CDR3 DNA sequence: TGTGCCAGCAGCTCCGGGGCCTACAATGAGCAGTTCTTC. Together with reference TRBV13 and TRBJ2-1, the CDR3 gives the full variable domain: AAGVIQSPRHLIKEKRETATLKCYPIPRHDTVYWYQQGPGQDPQFLISFYEKMQSDKGSIPDRFSAQQFSDYHSELNMSSLELGDSALYFCASSSGAYNEQFFGPGTRLTVL.

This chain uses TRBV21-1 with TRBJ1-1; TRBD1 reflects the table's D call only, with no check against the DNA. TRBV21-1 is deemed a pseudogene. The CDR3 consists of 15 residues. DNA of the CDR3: TGTGCCAGCAGCGAAACCGGGACAGGGGGCACTGAAGCTTTCTTT. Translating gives CASSETGTGGTEAFF.

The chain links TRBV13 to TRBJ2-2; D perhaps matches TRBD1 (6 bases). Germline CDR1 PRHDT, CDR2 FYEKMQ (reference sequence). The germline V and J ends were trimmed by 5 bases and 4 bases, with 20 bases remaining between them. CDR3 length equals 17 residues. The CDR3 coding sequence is TGTGCCAGCAGCCCAAATATCCGGGACACCGGCACCGGGGAGCTGTTTTTT. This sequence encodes CASSPNIRDTGTGELFF.

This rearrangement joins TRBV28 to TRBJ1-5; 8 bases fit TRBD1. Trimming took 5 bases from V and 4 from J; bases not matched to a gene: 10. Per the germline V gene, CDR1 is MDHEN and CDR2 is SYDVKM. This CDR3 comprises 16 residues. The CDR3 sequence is CASSADRGDRNQPQHF. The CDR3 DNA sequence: TGTGCCAGCAGTGCTGACAGGGGAGATCGGAATCAGCCCCAGCATTTT.

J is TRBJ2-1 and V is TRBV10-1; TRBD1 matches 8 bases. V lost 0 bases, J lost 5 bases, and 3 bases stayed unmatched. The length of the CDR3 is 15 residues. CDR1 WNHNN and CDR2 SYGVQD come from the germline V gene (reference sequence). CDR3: CASSESWTGNNEQFF. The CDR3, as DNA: TGCGCCAGCAGTGAGTCATGGACAGGGAACAATGAGCAGTTCTTC.

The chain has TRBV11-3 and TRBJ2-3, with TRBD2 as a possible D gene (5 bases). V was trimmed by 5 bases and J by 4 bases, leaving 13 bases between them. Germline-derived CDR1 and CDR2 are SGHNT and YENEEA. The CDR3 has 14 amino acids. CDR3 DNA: TGTGCCAGCAGCCCGGGATCTTGGGCAGATACGCAGTATTTT. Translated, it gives CASSPGSWADTQYF.

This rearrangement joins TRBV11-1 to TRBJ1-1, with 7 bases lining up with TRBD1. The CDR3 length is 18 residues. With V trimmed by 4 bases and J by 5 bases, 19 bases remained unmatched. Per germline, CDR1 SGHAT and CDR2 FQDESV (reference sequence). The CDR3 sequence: CASSSPREGAGGETEAFF. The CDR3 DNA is TGTGCCAGCAGCTCTCCGCGTGAGGGGGCCGGGGGAGAGACTGAAGCTTTCTTT.

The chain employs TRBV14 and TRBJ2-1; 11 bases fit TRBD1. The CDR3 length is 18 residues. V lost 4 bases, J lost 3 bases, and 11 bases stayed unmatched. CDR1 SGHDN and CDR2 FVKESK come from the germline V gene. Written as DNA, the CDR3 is TGTGCCAGCAGCCGTCTCCCTGGGGGGACAGGGGGCTACAATGAGCAGTTCTTC. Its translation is CASSRLPGGTGGYNEQFF.

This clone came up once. The CDR3 protein is CASRGASEQYF. CDR3 in DNA: TGTGCCAGCAGAGGGGCGAGCGAGCAGTACTTC. J is TRBJ2-7 and V is TRBV6-5, with a possible D match to TRBD1 (5 bases). Trimming removed 6 bases from V and 6 bases from J, with 9 bases in between. The germline V gene has CDR1 MNHEY and CDR2 SVGAGI. CDR3 length: 11 amino acids.

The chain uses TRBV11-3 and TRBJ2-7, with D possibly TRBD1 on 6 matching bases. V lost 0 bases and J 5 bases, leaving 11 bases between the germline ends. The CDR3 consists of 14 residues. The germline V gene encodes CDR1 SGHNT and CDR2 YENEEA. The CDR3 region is CASSLEQGTHEQYF. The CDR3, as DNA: TGTGCCAGCAGCTTAGAGCAGGGGACCCACGAGCAGTACTTC.

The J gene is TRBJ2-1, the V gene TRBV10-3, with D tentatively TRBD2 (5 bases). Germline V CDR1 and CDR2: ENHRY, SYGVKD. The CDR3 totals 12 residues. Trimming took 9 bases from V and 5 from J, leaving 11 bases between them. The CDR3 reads CAIRTPNNEQFF. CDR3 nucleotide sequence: TGTGCCATTCGGACTCCTAACAATGAGCAGTTCTTC.

The CDR3 loop is CATSSLAVAAYEQYF. The CDR3 DNA is TGTGCCACCAGCAGCCTCGCGGTAGCGGCTTACGAGCAGTACTTC. V usage is TRBV15 and J usage is TRBJ2-7; maybe TRBD2 (6 bases). The CDR3 extends over 15 amino acids. Germline CDR1 reads LNHNV; CDR2 reads YYDKDF (reference sequence). Trimming left V 3 bases short and J 4 bases short, with 16 bases between.

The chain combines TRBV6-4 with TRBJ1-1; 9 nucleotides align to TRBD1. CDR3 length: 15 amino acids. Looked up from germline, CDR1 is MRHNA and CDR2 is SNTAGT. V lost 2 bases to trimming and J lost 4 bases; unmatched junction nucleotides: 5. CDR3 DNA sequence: TGTGCCAGCAGTGACGGGACAGGGAGAGGCACTGAAGCTTTCTTT. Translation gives CASSDGTGRGTEAFF.

CDR3 sequence (DNA): TGTGCCAGCAGCCCAGGGACTAGCGGGCCGAGATTCGACAATGAGCAGTTCTTC. This gives the protein CASSPGTSGPRFDNEQFF. The rearrangement uses TRBV7-3 and TRBJ2-1; 12 bases line up with TRBD2. This CDR3 has 18 amino acids. The germline V gene encodes CDR1 SGHTA and CDR2 FQGTGA. The ends lost 5 bases at V and 5 bases at J; junction bases unmatched: 13. Full variable domain (missing parts from reference TRBV7-3 and TRBJ2-1): GAGVSQTPSNKVTEKGKYVELRCDPISGHTALYWYRQSLGQGPEFLIYFQGTGAADDSGLPNDRFFAVRPEGSVSTLKIQRTERGDSAVYLCASSPGTSGPRFDNEQFFGPGTRLTVL.

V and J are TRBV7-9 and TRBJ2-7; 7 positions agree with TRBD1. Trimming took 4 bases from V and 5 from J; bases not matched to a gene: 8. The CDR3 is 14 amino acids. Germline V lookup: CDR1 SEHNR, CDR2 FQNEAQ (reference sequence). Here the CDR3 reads CASSSPDRAHEQYF. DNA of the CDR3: TGTGCCAGCAGCTCTCCCGACAGGGCCCACGAGCAGTACTTC.

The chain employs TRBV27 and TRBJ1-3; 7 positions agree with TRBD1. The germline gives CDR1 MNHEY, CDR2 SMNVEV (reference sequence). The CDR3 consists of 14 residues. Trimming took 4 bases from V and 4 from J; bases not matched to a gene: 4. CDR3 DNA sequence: TGTGCCAGCAGTTCAGGGGGATCCGGAAACACCATATATTTT. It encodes CASSSGGSGNTIYF.

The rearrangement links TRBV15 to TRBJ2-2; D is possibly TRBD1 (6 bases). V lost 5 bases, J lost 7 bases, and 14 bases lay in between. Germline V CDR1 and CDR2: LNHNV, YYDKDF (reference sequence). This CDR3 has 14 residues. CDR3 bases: TGTGCCACCAGCCTCACAGGGATGCACGGGGAGCTGTTTTTT. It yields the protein CATSLTGMHGELFF.

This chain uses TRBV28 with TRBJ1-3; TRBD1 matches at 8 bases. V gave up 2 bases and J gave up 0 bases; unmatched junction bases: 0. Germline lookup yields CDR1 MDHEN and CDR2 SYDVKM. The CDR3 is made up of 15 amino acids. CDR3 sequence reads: CASSLTGGSGNTIYF. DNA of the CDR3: TGTGCCAGCAGTTTAACAGGGGGCTCTGGAAACACCATATATTTT.

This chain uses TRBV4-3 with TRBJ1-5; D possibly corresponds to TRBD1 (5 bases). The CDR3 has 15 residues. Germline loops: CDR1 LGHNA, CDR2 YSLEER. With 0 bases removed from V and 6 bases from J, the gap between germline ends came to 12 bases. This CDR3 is CASSQDRGKGQPQHF. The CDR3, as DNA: TGCGCCAGCAGCCAAGATCGGGGGAAGGGTCAGCCCCAGCATTTT.